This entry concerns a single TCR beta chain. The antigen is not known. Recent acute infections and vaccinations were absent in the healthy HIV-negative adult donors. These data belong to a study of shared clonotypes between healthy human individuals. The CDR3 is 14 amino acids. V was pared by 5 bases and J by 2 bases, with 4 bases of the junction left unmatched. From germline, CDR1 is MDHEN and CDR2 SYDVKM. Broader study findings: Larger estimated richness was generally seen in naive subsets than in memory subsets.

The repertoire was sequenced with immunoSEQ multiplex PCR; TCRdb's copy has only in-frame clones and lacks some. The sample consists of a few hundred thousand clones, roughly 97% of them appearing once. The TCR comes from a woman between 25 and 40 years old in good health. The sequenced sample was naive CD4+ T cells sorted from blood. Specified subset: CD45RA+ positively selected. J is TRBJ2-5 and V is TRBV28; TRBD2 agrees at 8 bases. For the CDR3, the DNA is TGTGCCAGCAGTCCGGGGGGGAGACAAGAGACCCAGTACTTC. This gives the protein CASSPGGRQETQYF.